The T cell receptor beta chain under discussion was sequenced for a study of T-cell reconstitution after alpha-beta-depleted transplantation in children. Whole-study findings and limits: Roughly two months post-transplant, alpha-beta T cells reportedly originated from several hundred graft clones that had expanded. From newly produced T cells came most of the T-cell counts and diversity one year after transplant. Some patients owed their high day-60 TCRbeta diversity to surviving recipient T cells and thymic progenitors.

This clonotype was detected many times. Its antigen is unidentified. TCRbeta library construction was performed incorporating unique molecular identifiers. One entry per CDR3 protein, called by TCRdb with MiXCR from the PCR reads. The table includes 280,000 or so distinct CDR3 sequences, more than 9% detected once. Sequencing used peripheral blood, obtained 180 days after TCRalphabeta/CD19-depleted stem cell transplant. This TCR was sampled from a male patient under 10 years old who had a stem cell transplant for chronic granulomatous disease, so the T cells may come from the graft donor.

Written as DNA, the CDR3 is TGTGCCAGCAGCCGACTCAAACATTTTTTAAGGGGGCAAGGCTACAATGAGCAGTTCTTC. Translating gives CASSRLKHFLRGQGYNEQFF. J is TRBJ2-1 and V is TRBV11-2; 7 nucleotides agree with TRBD1. The CDR3 is 20 residues long. CDR1 SGHAT and CDR2 FQNNGV come from the germline V gene. V trimming: 5 bases; J trimming: 3 bases; junction bases outside the gene matches: 22.